Shown below are 15 T cell receptor beta chains from a single sample sequenced in a study of early T cells in non-severe SARS-CoV-2 infection. MiXCR, run by TCRdb on the 5' RACE reads, gives a single entry per CDR3 protein. This table has roughly 34,000 distinct CDR3 sequences, around 6% appearing once. The sample comprised whole blood. All receptors derive from an adult who was a healthcare worker with PCR-confirmed SARS-CoV-2 infection or an uninfected control (not recorded which).

This clonotype has ten or more counts. CDR3 sequence reads: CASARGSENNEQFF. The CDR3 DNA follows: TGCGCCAGCGCCCGGGGGAGCGAGAACAATGAGCAGTTCTTC. The chain combines TRBV5-1 with TRBJ2-1; the D gene is possibly TRBD2 (6 bases). From germline, CDR1 is SGHRS and CDR2 YFSETQ. V was pared by 7 bases and J by 5 bases, with 16 bases between. The CDR3 loop spans 14 amino acids.

This rearrangement joins TRBV7-9 to TRBJ2-2; 7 positions agree with TRBD1. The CDR3 has 16 residues. Unmatched junction bases numbered 7, after V lost 5 bases and J lost 1 base. Germline values: CDR1 SEHNR, CDR2 FQNEAQ (reference sequence). As DNA, the CDR3 is TGTGCCAGCAGCCCACACGGACAGGTGAACACCGGGGAGCTGTTTTTT. Protein: CASSPHGQVNTGELFF.

The chain links TRBV3-1 to TRBJ1-5; no firm D call. Per germline, CDR1 LGHDT and CDR2 YNNKEL (reference sequence). The V gene lost 2 bases and the J gene lost 0 bases, with 5 bases spanning the gap. The length of the CDR3 is 14 residues. CDR3 coding DNA: TGTGCCAGCAGCCAAAAGAATAGCAATCAGCCCCAGCATTTT. This gives the protein CASSQKNSNQPQHF.

This clonotype was found many times. This sequence joins TRBV9 and TRBJ2-1, with a possible D match to TRBD1 (6 bases). V lost 2 bases to trimming and J lost 2 bases, with 17 bases between them. This CDR3 is 17 amino acids long. CDR1 and CDR2 (germline): SGDLS, YYNGEE. As DNA, the CDR3 is TGTGCCAGCAGCGTTTACCCTGTCGGACAGCCCTACAATGAGCAGTTCTTC. Its translation is CASSVYPVGQPYNEQFF.

Only a few counts were recorded for this clonotype. The rearrangement uses TRBV10-3 and TRBJ2-1; tentatively, D is TRBD1 (8 bases). V lost 2 bases to trimming and J lost 3 bases, with 11 bases between them. The CDR3 sequence is 15 residues long. Germline-derived CDR1 and CDR2 are ENHRY and SYGVKD. This CDR3 reads CAISETGGGYNEQFF. The CDR3 bases are TGTGCCATCAGTGAGACAGGGGGGGGCTACAATGAGCAGTTCTTC.

This clonotype was seen ten or more times. CDR3 sequence: CATSRSLDFNQPQHF. The DNA of the CDR3 is TGTGCCACCAGCAGATCGCTGGATTTCAATCAGCCCCAGCATTTT. V usage is TRBV15 and J usage is TRBJ1-5, with D hard to call. The CDR3 is made up of 15 amino acids. The germline gives CDR1 LNHNV, CDR2 YYDKDF (reference sequence). With 2 bases removed from V and 3 bases from J, the gap between germline ends came to 11 bases.

This clonotype was observed many times. The chain employs TRBV20-1 and TRBJ1-6; no reliable D call. Trimming left V 3 bases short and J 11 bases short, with 14 bases between. Germline CDR1 DFQATT, CDR2 SNEGSKA (reference sequence). This CDR3 spans 13 amino acids. CDR3 region: CSASPTVIPPLHF. The DNA for the CDR3 is TGCAGTGCTAGCCCGACTGTAATCCCACCCCTCCACTTT.

As to this clonotype: At one boundary the junction diverges from the germline segment, which might be a read error. The chain combines TRBV27 with TRBJ1-4; D unresolved. The CDR3 runs 8 residues. Germline CDR1 is MNHEY and CDR2 is SMNVEV (reference sequence). The CDR3 nucleotides read TGTGCCAGCATCCCTTTCGTTTTT. Protein product: CASIPFVF.

The table lists this clonotype with many counts. This CDR3 reads CASQSSFSNQPQHF. CDR3 sequence (DNA): TGTGCCAGCCAGAGTTCGTTTAGCAATCAGCCCCAGCATTTT. The chain combines TRBV28 with TRBJ1-5; no reliable D call. Germline V CDR1 and CDR2: MDHEN, SYDVKM. Trimming pared 8 bases from V and 0 bases from J, leaving 11 bases between. The CDR3 length is 14 residues.

This clonotype was observed a handful of times. V usage is TRBV7-6 and J usage is TRBJ2-1; 11 bases are a match to TRBD2. Losses at the gene ends were 1 base for V and 4 bases for J; bases not matched to a gene: 6. The CDR3 loop spans 17 amino acids. Germline CDR1 SGHVS, CDR2 FNYEAQ. CDR3 in amino acids: CASSLDPPSGGYNEQFF. In nucleotides, the CDR3 is TGTGCCAGCAGCTTAGACCCCCCTAGCGGGGGGTACAATGAGCAGTTCTTC.

This clonotype has a count of ten or more. The rearrangement links TRBV19 to TRBJ2-1; a weak D match, TRBD1 (5 bases). Germline V gene sequence: CDR1 LNHDA, CDR2 SQIVND (reference sequence). V was shortened by 5 bases and J by 5 bases, with 16 bases between the two germline ends. This CDR3 is built from 15 residues. The CDR3 loop reads CASSPRPTVNNEQFF. CDR3 DNA: TGTGCCAGTAGTCCCCGCCCGACAGTCAACAATGAGCAGTTCTTC.

This clonotype was seen ten or more times. V gene TRBV29-1 combines with J gene TRBJ2-7; TRBD1 aligns across 11 bases. In germline, CDR1 is SQVTM, CDR2 ANQGSEA. After removal of 4 bases from V and 3 bases from J, the junction contained 5 bases not matched to a gene. The CDR3 sequence is 14 residues long. CDR3 nucleotides: TGCAGCGTTGTGACGGGACAGGGGGACTACGAGCAGTACTTC. Protein: CSVVTGQGDYEQYF.

This clonotype was observed many times. V gene TRBV18 combines with J gene TRBJ1-1; D not resolved. The V end lost 5 bases, the J end lost 1 base, and 8 bases lay between the germline ends. Germline-derived CDR1 and CDR2 are KGHSH and LQKENI. The CDR3 extends over 13 amino acids. The CDR3 spells CASSGNRNTEAFF. The CDR3 DNA is TGTGCCAGCTCAGGTAACAGGAACACTGAAGCTTTCTTT.

There are many counts of this clonotype. This chain connects TRBV28 to TRBJ1-2; no definite D call. Looked up from germline, CDR1 is MDHEN and CDR2 is SYDVKM. V was cut by 11 bases and J by 2 bases, with 15 bases left in between. CDR3 size: 13 residues. The CDR3 region is CAGEEVLNYGYTF. CDR3 in DNA: TGTGCCGGGGAGGAGGTTCTAAACTATGGCTACACCTTC.

This clonotype occurred many times. The chain recombines TRBV28 with TRBJ2-1; 8 bases align to TRBD1. The CDR3 consists of 16 residues. Trimming removed 3 bases from V and 7 bases from J; junction bases left unmatched: 11. CDR1 and CDR2 (germline): MDHEN, SYDVKM. CDR3 region: CASSLDRVRLWNEQFF. CDR3 nucleotides: TGTGCCAGCAGTTTGGACAGGGTGCGACTTTGGAATGAGCAGTTCTTC.